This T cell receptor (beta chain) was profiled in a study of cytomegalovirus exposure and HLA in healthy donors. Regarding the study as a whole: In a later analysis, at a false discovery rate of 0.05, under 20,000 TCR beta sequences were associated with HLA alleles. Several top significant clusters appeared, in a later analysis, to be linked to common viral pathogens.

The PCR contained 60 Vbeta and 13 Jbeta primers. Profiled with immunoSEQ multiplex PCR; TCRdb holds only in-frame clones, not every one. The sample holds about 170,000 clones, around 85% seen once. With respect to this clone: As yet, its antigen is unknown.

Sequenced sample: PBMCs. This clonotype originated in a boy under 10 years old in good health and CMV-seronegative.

The CDR3 loop is CASTRGGSFRETQYF. The CDR3, as DNA: TGTGCCAGCACCAGAGGGGGTAGTTTTAGGGAGACCCAGTACTTC. The V gene is TRBV2, the J gene TRBJ2-5; maybe TRBD1 (6 bases). The CDR3 consists of 15 residues. With 7 bases removed from V and 5 bases from J, the gap between germline ends came to 20 bases. Germline CDR1 and CDR2: SNHLY and FYNNEI.